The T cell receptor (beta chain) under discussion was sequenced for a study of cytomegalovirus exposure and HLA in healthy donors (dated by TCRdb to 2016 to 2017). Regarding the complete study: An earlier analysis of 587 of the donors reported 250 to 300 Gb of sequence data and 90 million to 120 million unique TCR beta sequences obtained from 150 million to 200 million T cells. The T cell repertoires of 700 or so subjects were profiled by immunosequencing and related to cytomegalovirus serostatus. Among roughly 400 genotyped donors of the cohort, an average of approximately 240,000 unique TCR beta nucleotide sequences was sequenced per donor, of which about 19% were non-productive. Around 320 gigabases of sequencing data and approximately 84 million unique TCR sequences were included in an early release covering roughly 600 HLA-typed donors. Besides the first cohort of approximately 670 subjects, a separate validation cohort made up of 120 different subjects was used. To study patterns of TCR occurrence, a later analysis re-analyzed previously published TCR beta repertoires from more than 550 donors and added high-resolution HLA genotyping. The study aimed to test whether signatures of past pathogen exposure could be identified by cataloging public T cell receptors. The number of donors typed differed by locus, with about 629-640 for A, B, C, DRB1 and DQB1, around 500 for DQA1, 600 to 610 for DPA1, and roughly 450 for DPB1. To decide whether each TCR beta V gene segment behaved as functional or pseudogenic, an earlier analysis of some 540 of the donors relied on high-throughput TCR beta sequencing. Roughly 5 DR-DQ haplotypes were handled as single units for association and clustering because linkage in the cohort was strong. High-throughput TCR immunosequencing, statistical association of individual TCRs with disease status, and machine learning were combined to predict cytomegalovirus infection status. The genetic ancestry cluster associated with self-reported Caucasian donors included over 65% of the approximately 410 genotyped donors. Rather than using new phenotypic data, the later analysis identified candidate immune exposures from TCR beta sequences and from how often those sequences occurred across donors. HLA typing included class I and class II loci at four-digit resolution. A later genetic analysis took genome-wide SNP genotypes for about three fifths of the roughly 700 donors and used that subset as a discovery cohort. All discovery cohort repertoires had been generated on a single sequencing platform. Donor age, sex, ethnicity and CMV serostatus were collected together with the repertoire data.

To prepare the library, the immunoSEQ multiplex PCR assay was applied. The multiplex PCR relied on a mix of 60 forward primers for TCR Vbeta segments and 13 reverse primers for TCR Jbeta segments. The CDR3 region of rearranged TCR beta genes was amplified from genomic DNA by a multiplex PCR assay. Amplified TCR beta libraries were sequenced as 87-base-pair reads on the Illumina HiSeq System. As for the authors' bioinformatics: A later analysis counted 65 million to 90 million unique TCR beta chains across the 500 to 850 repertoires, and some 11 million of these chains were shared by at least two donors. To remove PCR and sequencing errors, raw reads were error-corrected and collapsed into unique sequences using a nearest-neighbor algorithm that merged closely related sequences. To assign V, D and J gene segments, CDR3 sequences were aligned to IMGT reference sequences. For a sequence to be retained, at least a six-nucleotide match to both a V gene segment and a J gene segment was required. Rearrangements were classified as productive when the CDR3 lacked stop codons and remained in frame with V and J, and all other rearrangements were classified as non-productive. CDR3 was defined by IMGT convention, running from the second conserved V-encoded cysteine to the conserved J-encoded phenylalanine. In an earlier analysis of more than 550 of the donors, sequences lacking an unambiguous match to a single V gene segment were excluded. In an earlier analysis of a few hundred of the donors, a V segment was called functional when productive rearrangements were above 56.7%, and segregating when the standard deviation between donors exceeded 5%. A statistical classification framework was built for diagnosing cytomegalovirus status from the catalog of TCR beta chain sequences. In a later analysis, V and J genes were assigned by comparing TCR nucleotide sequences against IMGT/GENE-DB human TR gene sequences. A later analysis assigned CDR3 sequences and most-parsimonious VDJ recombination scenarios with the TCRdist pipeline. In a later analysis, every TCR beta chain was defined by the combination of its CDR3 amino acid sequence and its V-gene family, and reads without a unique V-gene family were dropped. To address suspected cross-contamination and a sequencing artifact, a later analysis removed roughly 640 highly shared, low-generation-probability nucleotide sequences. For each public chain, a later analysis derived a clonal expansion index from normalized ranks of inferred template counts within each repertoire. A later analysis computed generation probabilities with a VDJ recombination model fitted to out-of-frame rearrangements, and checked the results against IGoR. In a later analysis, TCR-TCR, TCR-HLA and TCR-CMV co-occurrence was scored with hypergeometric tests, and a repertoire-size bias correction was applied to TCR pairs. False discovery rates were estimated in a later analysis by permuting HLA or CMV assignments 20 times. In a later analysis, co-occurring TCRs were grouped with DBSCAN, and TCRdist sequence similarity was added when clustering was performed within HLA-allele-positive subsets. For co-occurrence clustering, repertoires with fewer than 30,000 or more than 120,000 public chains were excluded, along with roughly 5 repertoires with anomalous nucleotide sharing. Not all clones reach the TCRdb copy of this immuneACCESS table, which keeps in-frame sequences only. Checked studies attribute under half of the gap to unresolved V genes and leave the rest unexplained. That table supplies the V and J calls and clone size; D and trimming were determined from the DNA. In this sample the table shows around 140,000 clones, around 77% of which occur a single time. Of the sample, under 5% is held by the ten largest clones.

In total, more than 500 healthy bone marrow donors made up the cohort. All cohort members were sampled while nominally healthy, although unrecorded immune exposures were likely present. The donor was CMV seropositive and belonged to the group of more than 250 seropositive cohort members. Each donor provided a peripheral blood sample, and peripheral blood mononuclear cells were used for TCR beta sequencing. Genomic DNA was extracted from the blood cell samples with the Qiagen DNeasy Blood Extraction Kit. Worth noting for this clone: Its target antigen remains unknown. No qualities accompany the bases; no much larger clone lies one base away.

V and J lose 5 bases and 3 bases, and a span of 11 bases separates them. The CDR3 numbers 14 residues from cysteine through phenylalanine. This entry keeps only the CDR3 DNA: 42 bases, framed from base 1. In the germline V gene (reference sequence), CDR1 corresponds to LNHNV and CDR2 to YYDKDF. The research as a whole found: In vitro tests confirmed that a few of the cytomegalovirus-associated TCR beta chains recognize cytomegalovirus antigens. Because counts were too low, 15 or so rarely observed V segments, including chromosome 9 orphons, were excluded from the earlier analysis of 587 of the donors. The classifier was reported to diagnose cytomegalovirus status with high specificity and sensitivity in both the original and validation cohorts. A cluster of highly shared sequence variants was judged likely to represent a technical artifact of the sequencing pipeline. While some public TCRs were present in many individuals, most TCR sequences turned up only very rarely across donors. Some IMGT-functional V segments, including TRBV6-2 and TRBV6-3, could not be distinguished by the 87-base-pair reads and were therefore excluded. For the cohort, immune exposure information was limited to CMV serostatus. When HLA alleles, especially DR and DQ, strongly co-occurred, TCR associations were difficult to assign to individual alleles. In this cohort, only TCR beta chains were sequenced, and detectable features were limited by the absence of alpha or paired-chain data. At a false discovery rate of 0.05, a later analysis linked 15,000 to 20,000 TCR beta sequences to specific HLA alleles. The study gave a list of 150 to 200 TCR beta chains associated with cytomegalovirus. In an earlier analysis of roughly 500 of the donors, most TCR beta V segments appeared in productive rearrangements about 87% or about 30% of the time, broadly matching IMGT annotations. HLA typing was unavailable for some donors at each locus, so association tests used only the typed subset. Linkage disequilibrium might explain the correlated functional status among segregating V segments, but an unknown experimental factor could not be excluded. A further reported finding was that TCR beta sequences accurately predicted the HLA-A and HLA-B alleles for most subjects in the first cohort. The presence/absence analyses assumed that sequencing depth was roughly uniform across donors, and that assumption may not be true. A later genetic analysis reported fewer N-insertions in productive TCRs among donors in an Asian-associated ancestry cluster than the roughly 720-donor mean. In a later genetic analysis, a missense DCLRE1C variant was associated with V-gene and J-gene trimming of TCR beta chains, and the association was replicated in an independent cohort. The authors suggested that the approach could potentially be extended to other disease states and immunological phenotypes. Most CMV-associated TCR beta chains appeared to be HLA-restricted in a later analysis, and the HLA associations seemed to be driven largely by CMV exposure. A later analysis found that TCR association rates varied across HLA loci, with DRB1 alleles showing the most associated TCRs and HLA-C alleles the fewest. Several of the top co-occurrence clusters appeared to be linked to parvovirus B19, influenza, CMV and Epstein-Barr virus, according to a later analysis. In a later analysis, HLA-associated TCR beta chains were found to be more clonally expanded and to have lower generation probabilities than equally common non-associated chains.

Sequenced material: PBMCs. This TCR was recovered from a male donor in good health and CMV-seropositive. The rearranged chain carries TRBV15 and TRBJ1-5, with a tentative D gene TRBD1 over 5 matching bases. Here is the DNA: TGTGCCACCAGCGCGACAGTCCCCAATCAGCCCCAGCATTTT. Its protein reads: CATSATVPNQPQHF.